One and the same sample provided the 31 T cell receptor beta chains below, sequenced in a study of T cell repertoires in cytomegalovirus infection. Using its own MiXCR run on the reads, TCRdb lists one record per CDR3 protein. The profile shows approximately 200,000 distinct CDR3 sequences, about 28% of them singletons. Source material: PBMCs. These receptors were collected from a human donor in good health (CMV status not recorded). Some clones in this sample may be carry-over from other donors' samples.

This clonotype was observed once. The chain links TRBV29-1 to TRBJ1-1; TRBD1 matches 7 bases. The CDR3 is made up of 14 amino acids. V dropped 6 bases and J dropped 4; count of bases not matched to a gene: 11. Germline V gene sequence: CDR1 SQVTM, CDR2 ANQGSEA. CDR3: CSVGIFAGGTEAFF. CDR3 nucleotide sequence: TGCAGCGTCGGAATTTTCGCAGGGGGCACTGAAGCTTTCTTT.

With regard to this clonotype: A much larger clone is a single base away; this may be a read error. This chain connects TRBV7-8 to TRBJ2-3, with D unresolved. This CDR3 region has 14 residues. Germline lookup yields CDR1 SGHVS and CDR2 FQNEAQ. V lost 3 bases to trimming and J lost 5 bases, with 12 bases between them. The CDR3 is CASSFGRAEDTQYF. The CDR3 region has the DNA TGTGCCAGCAGCTTTGGTAGGGCCGAAGATACGCAGTATTTT.

CDR3 bases: TGTGCCAGCAGCTTAAGGGGGCTCGACGGGGAGCTGTTTTTT. Encoded protein: CASSLRGLDGELFF. This sequence joins TRBV7-2 and TRBJ2-2, with 7 bases aligning to TRBD1. The CDR3 runs 14 residues. Germline V gene data show CDR1 as SGHTA and CDR2 as FQGNSA. The V gene end was trimmed by 2 bases and the J gene end by 7 bases; junction bases not matched to a gene: 4. The full variable domain, completed using reference TRBV7-2 and TRBJ2-2, is GAGVSQSPSNKVTEKGKDVELRCDPISGHTALYWYRQSLGQGLEFLIYFQGNSAPDKSGLPSDRFSAERTGGSVSTLTIQRTQQEDSAVYLCASSLRGLDGELFFGEGSRLTVL.

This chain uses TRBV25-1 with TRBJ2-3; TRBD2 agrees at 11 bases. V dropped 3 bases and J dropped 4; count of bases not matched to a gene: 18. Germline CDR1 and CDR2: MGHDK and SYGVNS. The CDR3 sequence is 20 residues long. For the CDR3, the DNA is TGTGCCAGCAGTGACGGGACAGGCTGGAATAGCGGGGGGGCCCCAGATACGCAGTATTTT. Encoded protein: CASSDGTGWNSGGAPDTQYF.

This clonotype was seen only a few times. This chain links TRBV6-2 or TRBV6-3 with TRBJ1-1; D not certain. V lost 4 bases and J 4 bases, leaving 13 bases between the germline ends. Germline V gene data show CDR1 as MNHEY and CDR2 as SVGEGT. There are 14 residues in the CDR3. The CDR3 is CASSFRFLGTEAFF. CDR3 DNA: TGTGCCAGCAGTTTTAGATTTCTGGGCACTGAAGCTTTCTTT.

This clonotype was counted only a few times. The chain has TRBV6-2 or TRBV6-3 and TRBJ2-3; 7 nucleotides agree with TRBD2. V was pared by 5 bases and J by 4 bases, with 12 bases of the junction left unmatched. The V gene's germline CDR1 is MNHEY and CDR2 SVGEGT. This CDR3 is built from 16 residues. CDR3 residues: CASSPPQGGRADTQYF. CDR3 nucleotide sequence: TGTGCCAGCAGTCCTCCCCAGGGAGGGCGGGCAGATACGCAGTATTTT.

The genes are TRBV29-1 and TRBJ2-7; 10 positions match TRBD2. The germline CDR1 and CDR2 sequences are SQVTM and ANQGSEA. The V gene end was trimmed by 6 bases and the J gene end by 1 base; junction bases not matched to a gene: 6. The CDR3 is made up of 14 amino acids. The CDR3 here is CSVDLAGESYEQYF. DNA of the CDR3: TGCAGCGTGGATCTAGCGGGGGAATCCTACGAGCAGTACTTC.

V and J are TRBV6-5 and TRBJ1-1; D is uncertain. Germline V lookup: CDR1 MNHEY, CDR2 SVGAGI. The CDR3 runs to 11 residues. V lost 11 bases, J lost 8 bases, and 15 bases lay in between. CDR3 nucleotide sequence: TGTGCCGCTAAGAGCGGAACAGAAGCTTTCTTT. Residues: CAAKSGTEAFF.

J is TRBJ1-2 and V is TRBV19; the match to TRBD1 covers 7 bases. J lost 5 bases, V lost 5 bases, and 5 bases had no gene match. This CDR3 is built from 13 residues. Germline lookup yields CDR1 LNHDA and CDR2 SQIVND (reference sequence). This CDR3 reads CASSSGTEYGYTF. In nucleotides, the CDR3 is TGTGCCAGTAGTTCCGGGACAGAGTATGGCTACACCTTC.

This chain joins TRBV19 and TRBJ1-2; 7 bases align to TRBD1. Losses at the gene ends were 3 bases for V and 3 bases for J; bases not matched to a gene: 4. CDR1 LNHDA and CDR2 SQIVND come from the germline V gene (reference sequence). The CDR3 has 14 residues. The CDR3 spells CASSIRDSYYGYTF. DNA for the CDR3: TGTGCCAGTAGTATCCGGGACAGCTACTATGGCTACACCTTC.

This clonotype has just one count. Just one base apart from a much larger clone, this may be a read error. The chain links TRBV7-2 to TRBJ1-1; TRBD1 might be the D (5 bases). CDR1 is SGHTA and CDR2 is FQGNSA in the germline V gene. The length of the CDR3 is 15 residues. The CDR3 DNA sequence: TGTGCCAGCAGCCCGAGACAGTTTCCCCTCACTGAAGCTCTCTTT. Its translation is CASSPRQFPLTEALF.

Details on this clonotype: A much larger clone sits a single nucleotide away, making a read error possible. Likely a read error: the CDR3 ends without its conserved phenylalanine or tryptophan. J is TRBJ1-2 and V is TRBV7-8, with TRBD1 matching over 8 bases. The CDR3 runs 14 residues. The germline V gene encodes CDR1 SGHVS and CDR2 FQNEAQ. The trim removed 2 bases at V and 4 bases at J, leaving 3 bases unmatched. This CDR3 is CASSLLDRGYGYTL. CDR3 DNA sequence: TGTGCCAGCAGCTTACTTGACAGGGGCTATGGCTACACCCTC.

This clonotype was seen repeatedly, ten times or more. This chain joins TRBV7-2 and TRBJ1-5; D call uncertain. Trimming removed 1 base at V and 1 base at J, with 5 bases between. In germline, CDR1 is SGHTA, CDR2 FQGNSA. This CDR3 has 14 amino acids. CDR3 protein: CASSLVGSNQPQHF. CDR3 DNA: TGTGCCAGCAGCTTAGTCGGGAGCAATCAGCCCCAGCATTTT.

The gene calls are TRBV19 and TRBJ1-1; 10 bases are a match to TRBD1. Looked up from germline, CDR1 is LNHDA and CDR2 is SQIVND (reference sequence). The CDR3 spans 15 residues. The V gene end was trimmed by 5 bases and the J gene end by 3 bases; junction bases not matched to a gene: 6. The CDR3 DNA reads TGTGCCAGTAGTCCCATGGACAGGGGGTACACTGAAGCTTTCTTT. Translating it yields CASSPMDRGYTEAFF. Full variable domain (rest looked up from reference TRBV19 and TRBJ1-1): DGGITQSPKYLFRKEGQNVTLSCEQNLNHDAMYWYRQDPGQGLRLIYYSQIVNDFQKGDIAEGYSVSREKKESFPLTVTSAQKNPTAFYLCASSPMDRGYTEAFFGQGTRLTVV.

In DNA form, the CDR3 reads TGCAGTGCTGCCCGGGACTTTCACTCAAACTATGGCTACACCTTC. The encoded protein is CSAARDFHSNYGYTF. The V call is TRBV20-1, the J call TRBJ1-2, with a weak D call TRBD1 (5 bases). Trimming removed 5 bases from V and 2 bases from J, with 18 bases in between. CDR3 size: 15 residues. In germline, CDR1 is DFQATT, CDR2 SNEGSKA (reference sequence).

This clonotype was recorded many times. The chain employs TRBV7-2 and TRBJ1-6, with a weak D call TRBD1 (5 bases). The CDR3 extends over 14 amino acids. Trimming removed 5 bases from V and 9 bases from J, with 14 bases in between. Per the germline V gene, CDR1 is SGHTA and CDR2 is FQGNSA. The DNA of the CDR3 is TGTGCCAGCAGCCATAGACAGACCGCTTCACCCCTCCACTTT. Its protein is CASSHRQTASPLHF.

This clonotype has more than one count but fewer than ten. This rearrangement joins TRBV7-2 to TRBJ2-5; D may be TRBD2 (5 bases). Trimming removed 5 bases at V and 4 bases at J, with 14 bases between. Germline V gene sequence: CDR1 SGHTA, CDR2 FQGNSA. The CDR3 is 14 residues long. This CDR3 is CASSPYLLGETQYF. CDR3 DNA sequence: TGTGCCAGCAGCCCCTATTTACTAGGAGAGACCCAGTACTTC.

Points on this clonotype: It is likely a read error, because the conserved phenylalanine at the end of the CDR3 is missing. The CDR3 sequence is CASSRTDEQFL. The CDR3, as DNA: TGTGCCAGCAGTAGGACAGATGAGCAGTTCTTA. This chain links TRBV6-5 with TRBJ2-1; D is perhaps TRBD1 (6 bases). The CDR3 consists of 11 residues. Deletions cut 5 bases from V and 8 bases from J, with 7 bases between. Germline V lookup: CDR1 MNHEY, CDR2 SVGAGI.

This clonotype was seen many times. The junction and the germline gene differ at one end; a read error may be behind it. The CDR3 reads CASSLGAYNEQFF. In DNA, the CDR3 is TGTGCTAGCAGCTTGGGAGCCTACAATGAGCAGTTCTTC. The V gene is TRBV7-7, the J gene TRBJ2-1, with a tentative D call TRBD2 (5 bases). Germline-derived CDR1 and CDR2 are SSHAT and FNYEAQ (reference sequence). CDR3 length: 13 amino acids.

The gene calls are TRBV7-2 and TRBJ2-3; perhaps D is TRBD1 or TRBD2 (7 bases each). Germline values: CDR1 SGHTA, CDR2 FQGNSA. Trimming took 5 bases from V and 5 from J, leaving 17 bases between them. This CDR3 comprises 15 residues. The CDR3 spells CASSPRGDSEDTQYF. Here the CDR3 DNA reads TGTGCCAGCAGCCCCCGGGGGGACAGTGAAGATACGCAGTATTTT.

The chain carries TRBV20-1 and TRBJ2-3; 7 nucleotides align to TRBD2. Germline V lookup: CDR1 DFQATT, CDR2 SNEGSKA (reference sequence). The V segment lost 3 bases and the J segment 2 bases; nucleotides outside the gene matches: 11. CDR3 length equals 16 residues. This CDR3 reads CSASDVGTTFTDTQYF. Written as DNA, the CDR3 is TGCAGTGCTAGCGACGTCGGGACTACCTTCACAGATACGCAGTATTTT.

The CDR3: CASSSGTPEQFF. CDR3 nucleotides: TGTGCCAGCAGCTCCGGGACTCCGGAGCAGTTCTTC. The V call is TRBV7-2, the J call TRBJ2-1; D might be TRBD2 (6 bases). CDR1 is SGHTA, CDR2 FQGNSA, per germline. V was clipped by 4 bases and J by 10 bases, with 11 bases between them. CDR3 size: 12 residues.

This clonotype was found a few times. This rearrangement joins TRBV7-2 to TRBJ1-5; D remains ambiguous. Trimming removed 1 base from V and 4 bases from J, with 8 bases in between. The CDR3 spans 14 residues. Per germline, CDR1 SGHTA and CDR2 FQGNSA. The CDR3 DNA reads TGTGCCAGCAGCTTAGAAGGTTTGAATCAGCCCCAGCATTTT. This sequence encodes CASSLEGLNQPQHF.

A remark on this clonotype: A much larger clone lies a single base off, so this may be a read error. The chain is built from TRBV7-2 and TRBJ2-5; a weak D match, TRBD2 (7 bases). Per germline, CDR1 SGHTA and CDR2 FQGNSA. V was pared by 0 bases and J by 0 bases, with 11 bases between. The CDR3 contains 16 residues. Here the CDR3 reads CASSLAGGPYQETQYF. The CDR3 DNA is TGTGCCAGCAGCTTAGCCGGGGGGCCTTACCAAGAGACCCAGTACTTC.

CDR3 coding DNA: TGCGCCAGCAGCCAGAGCGGGGGGGCCTTCACAGATACGCAGTATTTT. It codes for CASSQSGGAFTDTQYF. The chain has TRBV4-1 and TRBJ2-3, with 10 positions matching TRBD2. This CDR3 has 16 amino acids. V trimming: 3 bases; J trimming: 2 bases; junction bases outside the gene matches: 5. Germline V gene data show CDR1 as MGHRA and CDR2 as YSYEKL.

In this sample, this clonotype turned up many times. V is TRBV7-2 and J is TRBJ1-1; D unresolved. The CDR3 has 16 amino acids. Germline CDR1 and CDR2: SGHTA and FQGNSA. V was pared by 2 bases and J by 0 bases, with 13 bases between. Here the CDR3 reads CASSLRRTFLNTEAFF. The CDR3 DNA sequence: TGTGCCAGCAGCTTAAGGCGGACGTTTTTGAACACTGAAGCTTTCTTT.

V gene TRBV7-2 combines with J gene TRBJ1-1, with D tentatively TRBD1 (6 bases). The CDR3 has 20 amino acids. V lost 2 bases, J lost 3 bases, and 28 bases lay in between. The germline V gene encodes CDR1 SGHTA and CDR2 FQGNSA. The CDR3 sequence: CASSLLVGIGGGGLDTEAFF. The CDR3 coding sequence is TGTGCCAGCAGCTTATTAGTCGGGATCGGGGGGGGCGGTCTGGACACTGAAGCTTTCTTT. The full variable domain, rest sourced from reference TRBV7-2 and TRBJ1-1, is GAGVSQSPSNKVTEKGKDVELRCDPISGHTALYWYRQSLGQGLEFLIYFQGNSAPDKSGLPSDRFSAERTGGSVSTLTIQRTQQEDSAVYLCASSLLVGIGGGGLDTEAFFGQGTRLTVV.

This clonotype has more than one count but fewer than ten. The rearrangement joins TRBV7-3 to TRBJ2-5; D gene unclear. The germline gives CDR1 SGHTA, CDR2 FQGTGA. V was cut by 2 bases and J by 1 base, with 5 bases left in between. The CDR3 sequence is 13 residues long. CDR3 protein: CASSLLPQETQYF. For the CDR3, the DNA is TGTGCCAGCAGCTTATTACCCCAAGAGACCCAGTACTTC.

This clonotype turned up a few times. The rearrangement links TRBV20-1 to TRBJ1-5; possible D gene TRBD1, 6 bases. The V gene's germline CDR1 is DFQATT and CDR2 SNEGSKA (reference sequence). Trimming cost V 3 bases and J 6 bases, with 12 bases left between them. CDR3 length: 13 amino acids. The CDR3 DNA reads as TGCAGTGCTAGTGTAGGGGGAGGTCAGCCCCAGCATTTT. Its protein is CSASVGGGQPQHF.

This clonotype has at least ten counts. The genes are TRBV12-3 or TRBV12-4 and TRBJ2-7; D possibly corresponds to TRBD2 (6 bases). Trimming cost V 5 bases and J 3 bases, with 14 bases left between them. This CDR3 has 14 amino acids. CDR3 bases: TGTGCCAGCAGTAAGGCGGGACGGCACTACGAGCAGTACTTC. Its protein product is CASSKAGRHYEQYF.

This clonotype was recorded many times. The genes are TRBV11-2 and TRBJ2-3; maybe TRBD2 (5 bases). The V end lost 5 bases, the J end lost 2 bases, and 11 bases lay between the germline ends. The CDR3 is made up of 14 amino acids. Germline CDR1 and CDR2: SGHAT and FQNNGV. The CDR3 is CASSPGINTDTQYF. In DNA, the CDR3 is TGTGCCAGCAGCCCCGGGATTAACACAGATACGCAGTATTTT.